This entry describes one T cell receptor (beta chain). Its antigen remains unknown. This record comes from a study of somatic mutations in cytotoxic T cells in rheumatoid arthritis. Study summary: At nearly 100% purity, some V beta antibody-stained T-cell populations were flow-sorted, and these included V beta1+ cells that were sequenced for TCRB. Study-level findings and limits: For rheumatoid arthritis patients, the slight TRBV07 underrepresentation lacked multiple-comparison adjustment.

Looked up from germline, CDR1 is MDHEN and CDR2 is SYDVKM. The CDR3 spans 16 residues. V shed 5 bases and J 0 bases; nucleotides not matched to a gene: 7. In the original analysis: In patients, CD8+ clones bigger than 1% rarely had the same sequence as a published virus-specific TCRB. Clones were read by immunoSEQ multiplex PCR, and TCRdb kept only the in-frame ones, dropping some. Clone size and the V and J calls come from that table; the DNA yielded D and trimming. Of about 15,000 clones in the sample, about 81% were seen once. This clonotype was obtained from an adult with rheumatoid arthritis. The sample taken for sequencing was CD8+ T cells sorted from blood. The rearrangement uses TRBV28 and TRBJ2-1, with 7 bases lining up with TRBD1. The CDR3 here is CASSAISGGSYNEQFF. As DNA, the CDR3 is TGTGCCAGCAGTGCCATCTCAGGGGGCTCCTACAATGAGCAGTTCTTC.